Following are 11 T cell receptor beta chains from one sample sequenced in a study of shared clonotypes between healthy human individuals. Measured with immunoSEQ multiplex PCR; TCRdb has only the in-frame clones, and not every one. The sample lists hundreds of thousands of clones, less than 96% occurring once. Sequencing used naive CD4+ T cells sorted from blood. Specified subset: CD45RA+ positively selected. The receptor set was obtained from a woman under 40 in good health.

The V call is TRBV6-5, the J call TRBJ1-1; D gene ambiguous. The CDR3 runs to 14 residues. V was trimmed by 6 bases and J by 2 bases, leaving 13 bases between them. Germline V CDR1 and CDR2: MNHEY, SVGAGI. The CDR3 here is CASSPVGKNTEAFF. In DNA, the CDR3 is TGTGCCAGCAGCCCAGTGGGCAAAAACACTGAAGCTTTCTTT.

V and J are TRBV19 and TRBJ2-1, with 8 positions matching TRBD2. V shed 10 bases and J 4 bases; nucleotides not matched to a gene: 12. Germline CDR1 reads LNHDA; CDR2 reads SQIVND (reference sequence). This CDR3 contains 15 residues. The CDR3 DNA reads as TGTGCCACCTCCCGGAGCGGGAGTGGGTACAATGAGCAGTTCTTC. Protein sequence: CATSRSGSGYNEQFF.

The rearrangement joins TRBV27 to TRBJ2-6; TRBD1 aligns across 10 bases. The CDR3 runs to 18 residues. The trim removed 6 bases at V and 0 bases at J, leaving 8 bases unmatched. Germline CDR1 and CDR2: MNHEY and SMNVEV (reference sequence). CDR3 DNA: TGTGCCAGCAGAACCGGGACAGGGGTAGTCTCTGGGGCCAACGTCCTGACTTTC. It translates to CASRTGTGVVSGANVLTF.

This clone is a singleton in its sample. The rearrangement links TRBV19 to TRBJ2-7; 7 bases line up with TRBD1. The germline V gene has CDR1 LNHDA and CDR2 SQIVND (reference sequence). With 7 bases clipped from V and 0 bases from J, the junction kept 3 bases outside the gene matches. This CDR3 spans 13 amino acids. CDR3 residues: CASNRGTSYEQYF. The CDR3 region has the DNA TGTGCCAGTAACAGGGGAACCTCCTACGAGCAGTACTTC.

The chain joins TRBV2 to TRBJ2-5; 14 bases fit TRBD2. Germline CDR1 SNHLY, CDR2 FYNNEI. There are 14 residues in the CDR3. V was pared by 5 bases and J by 10 bases, with 6 bases of the junction left unmatched. CDR3 nucleotide sequence: TGTGCCAGCAGTCCCAGAGGGACTAGCGGGAGCCAGTACTTC. Its translation: CASSPRGTSGSQYF.

The chain has TRBV10-3 and TRBJ2-7; D perhaps matches TRBD2 (5 bases). The V end lost 4 bases, the J end lost 5 bases, and 9 bases lay between the germline ends. The germline V gene encodes CDR1 ENHRY and CDR2 SYGVKD. This CDR3 comprises 12 residues. The chain's CDR3 is CAISGGLHEQYF. DNA of the CDR3: TGTGCCATCAGTGGAGGGCTCCACGAGCAGTACTTC.

To note about this clone: At the DNA level, this CDR3 is encoded by other sequences in the same sample as well. J is TRBJ2-7 and V is TRBV28, with 12 bases fitting TRBD2. Germline assignment: CDR1 MDHEN and CDR2 SYDVKM. This CDR3 spans 15 amino acids. The V segment lost 5 bases and the J segment 2 bases; nucleotides outside the gene matches: 4. The DNA for the CDR3 is TGTGCCAGCAGTCTAGGACTAGCGGGGCCCTACGAGCAGTACTTC. Its protein is CASSLGLAGPYEQYF.

This chain links TRBV7-9 with TRBJ2-7, with D unclear. The CDR3 totals 14 residues. V was pared by 5 bases and J by 3 bases, with 14 bases between. Germline V gene data show CDR1 as SEHNR and CDR2 as FQNEAQ (reference sequence). The CDR3 is CASSPPPNLYEQYF. In nucleotides, the CDR3 is TGTGCCAGCAGCCCCCCCCCAAACCTCTACGAGCAGTACTTC.

The V call is TRBV28, the J call TRBJ2-6, with D maybe TRBD1 (6 bases). V was trimmed by 6 bases and J by 0 bases, leaving 15 bases between them. The CDR3 runs to 17 residues. Germline-derived CDR1 and CDR2 are MDHEN and SYDVKM. In DNA form, the CDR3 reads TGTGCCAGCAGACCCCAGGGACACCCCTCTGGGGCCAACGTCCTGACTTTC. It codes for CASRPQGHPSGANVLTF.

The CDR3 is CASSLVAGYDGYTF. DNA of the CDR3: TGCGCCAGCAGCTTGGTGGCAGGGTATGATGGCTACACCTTC. The rearrangement uses TRBV5-1 and TRBJ1-2; D might be TRBD1 (5 bases). Germline V gene lookup returns CDR1 SGHRS and CDR2 YFSETQ. The CDR3 extends over 14 amino acids. The ends were cut back, 0 bases at V and 6 bases at J, with 12 bases in the middle. Full variable domain (outside the CDR3, taken from reference TRBV5-1 and TRBJ1-2): KAGVTQTPRYLIKTRGQQVTLSCSPISGHRSVSWYQQTPGQGLQFLFEYFSETQRNKGNFPGRFSGRQFSNSRSEMNVSTLELGDSALYLCASSLVAGYDGYTFGSGTRLTVV.

The gene calls are TRBV19 and TRBJ1-2; D not certain. The V end was cut by 5 bases, the J end by 2 bases, with 9 bases between. Germline V CDR1 and CDR2: LNHDA, SQIVND (reference sequence). The CDR3 sequence is 13 residues long. CDR3 region: CASSSDRNYGYTF. CDR3 DNA: TGTGCCAGTAGTTCAGACCGGAACTATGGCTACACCTTC.